These 7 T cell receptor beta chains share one sample of origin, sequenced in a study of T cell changes during pregnancy in multiple sclerosis. This table comes from immunoSEQ multiplex PCR, and its TCRdb copy is limited to in-frame clones, with some not included. The table records approximately 35,000 clones, about nine tenths of them present only once. The sequenced sample was CD4+ T cells from peripheral blood mononuclear cells, obtained after pregnancy. Receptors were obtained from a female donor in good health, enrolled as a control in a pregnancy study.

The chain couples TRBV5-3 to TRBJ1-1; the D gene is possibly TRBD1 (6 bases). TRBV5-3 is an ORF; its function is uncertain. The CDR3 extends over 14 amino acids. With 2 bases removed from V and 1 base from J, the gap between germline ends came to 9 bases. CDR3 DNA sequence: TGTGCCAGAAGCTTAGGGGGTCCGAACACTGAAGCTTTCTTT. Amino acids: CARSLGGPNTEAFF.

The chain has TRBV18 and TRBJ1-1, with 7 positions matching TRBD1. CDR3 length: 14 amino acids. Unmatched junction bases numbered 6, after V lost 8 bases and J lost 0 bases. Germline V gives CDR1 KGHSH, CDR2 LQKENI. The CDR3 protein is CASLPGGLNTEAFF. The CDR3 nucleotides read TGTGCCAGCCTCCCAGGGGGTTTGAACACTGAAGCTTTCTTT.

The J gene is TRBJ2-7, the V gene TRBV7-6; 9 bases line up with TRBD1. V was pared by 5 bases and J by 7 bases, with 6 bases of the junction left unmatched. Germline V gene sequence: CDR1 SGHVS, CDR2 FNYEAQ. This CDR3 contains 13 residues. The CDR3 sequence: CASSIQGAGEQYF. The CDR3 DNA sequence: TGTGCCAGCAGCATACAGGGGGCAGGGGAGCAGTACTTC.

This clone was seen a single time. V gene TRBV5-4 combines with J gene TRBJ1-6; D is undetermined. Germline loops: CDR1 SGHNT, CDR2 YYREEE (reference sequence). The CDR3 extends over 14 amino acids. CDR3 sequence (DNA): TGTGCTAGTGCTCCGAGCTCCTATAATTCACCCCTCCACTTT. It encodes CASAPSSYNSPLHF.

This clone is a singleton in its sample. The chain is built from TRBV7-5 and TRBJ1-5; the table's D call of TRBD1 was not tested on the DNA. TRBV7-5 corresponds to a pseudogene. CDR3 length: 15 residues. The CDR3 loop is CARTKWGTYNQPQHF. For the CDR3, the DNA is TGTGCCAGAACCAAGTGGGGGACATACAATCAGCCCCAGCATTTT.

The chain uses TRBV5-6 and TRBJ1-5; D uncertain. Germline V gives CDR1 SGHDT, CDR2 YYEEEE. This CDR3 spans 17 amino acids. The V end was cut by 1 base, the J end by 3 bases, with 17 bases between. In DNA form, the CDR3 reads TGTGCCAGCAGCTTGTGGAGGGCGGAAGGGCACAATCAGCCCCAGCATTTT. This codes for CASSLWRAEGHNQPQHF. The full variable domain, rest sourced from reference TRBV5-6 and TRBJ1-5, is DAGVTQSPTHLIKTRGQQVTLRCSPKSGHDTVSWYQQALGQGPQFIFQYYEEEERQRGNFPDRFSGHQFPNYSSELNVNALLLGDSALYLCASSLWRAEGHNQPQHFGDGTRLSIL.

This rearrangement joins TRBV28 to TRBJ1-1, with no clear D. Germline V gene lookup returns CDR1 MDHEN and CDR2 SYDVKM. This CDR3 contains 13 residues. V dropped 7 bases and J dropped 1 base, with 10 bases sitting between them. Written as DNA, the CDR3 is TGTGCCAGCACCTTTCGGAGGAACACTGAAGCTTTCTTT. It is translated as CASTFRRNTEAFF.